The present T cell receptor (beta chain) was sequenced within a study of T cells in Graves' hyperthyroidism and ophthalmopathy. The TCR beta CDR3 regions underwent amplification using RNA transcripts as the source. HTBI primers were used for first-round RT-PCR of the TCR CDR3. TCRdb redid the calling of the multiplex PCR reads with MiXCR, one entry per CDR3 protein. This sample has 110,000 to 150,000 distinct CDR3 sequences, with approximately 20% found just once. Trimming took off 5 bases at V and 1 base at J, with 8 bases between the two ends. This CDR3 has 13 residues. Germline assignment: CDR1 SGHAT and CDR2 FQNNGV. This clonotype was seen repeatedly, ten times or more.

This sequence originates from a woman aged 50 to 60 with Graves' hyperthyroidism that later progressed to Graves' ophthalmopathy. Sequences were obtained from blood. The chain combines TRBV11-2 with TRBJ1-1; no definite D call. The DNA for the CDR3 is TGTGCCAGCAGCCCGAGGGCGAACACTGAAGCTTTCTTT. As protein: CASSPRANTEAFF.